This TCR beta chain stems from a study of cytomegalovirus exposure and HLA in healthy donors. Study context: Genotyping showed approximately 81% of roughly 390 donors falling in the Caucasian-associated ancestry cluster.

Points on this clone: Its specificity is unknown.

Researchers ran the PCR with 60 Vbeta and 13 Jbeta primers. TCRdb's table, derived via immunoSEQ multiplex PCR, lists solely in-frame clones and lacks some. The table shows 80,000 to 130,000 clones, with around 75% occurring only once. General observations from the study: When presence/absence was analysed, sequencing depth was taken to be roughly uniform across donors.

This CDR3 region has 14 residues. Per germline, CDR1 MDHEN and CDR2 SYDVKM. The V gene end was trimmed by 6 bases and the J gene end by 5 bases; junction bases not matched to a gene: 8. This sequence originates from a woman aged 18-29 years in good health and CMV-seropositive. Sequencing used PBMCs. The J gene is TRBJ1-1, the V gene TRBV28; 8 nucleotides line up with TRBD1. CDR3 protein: CASRPQGAGTEAFF. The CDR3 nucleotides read TGTGCCAGCAGGCCTCAGGGGGCAGGGACTGAAGCTTTCTTT.